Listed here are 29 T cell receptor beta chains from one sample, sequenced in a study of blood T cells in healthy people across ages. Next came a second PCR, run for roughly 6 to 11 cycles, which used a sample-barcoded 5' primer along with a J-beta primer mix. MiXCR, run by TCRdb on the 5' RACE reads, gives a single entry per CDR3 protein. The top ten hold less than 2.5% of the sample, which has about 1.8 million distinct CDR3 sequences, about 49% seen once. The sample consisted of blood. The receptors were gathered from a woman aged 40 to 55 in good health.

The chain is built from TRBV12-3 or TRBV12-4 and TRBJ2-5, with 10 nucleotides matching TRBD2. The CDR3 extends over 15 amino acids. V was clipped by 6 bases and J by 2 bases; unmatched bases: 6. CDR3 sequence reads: CASRSGLARQETQYF. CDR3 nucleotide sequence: TGTGCCAGCAGATCGGGACTAGCGAGACAAGAGACCCAGTACTTC.

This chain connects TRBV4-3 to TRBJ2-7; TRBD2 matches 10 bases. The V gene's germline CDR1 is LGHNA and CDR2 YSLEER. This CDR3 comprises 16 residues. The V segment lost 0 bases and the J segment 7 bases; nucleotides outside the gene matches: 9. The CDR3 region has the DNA TGCGCCAGCAGCCAAGATTTCCTAGCGGGGGCCAATGAGCAGTACTTC. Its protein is CASSQDFLAGANEQYF.

The DNA of the CDR3 is TGTGCCAGCAGTTTAATTGCGGGGGGGGGCAATGAGCAGTACTTC. Amino acids: CASSLIAGGGNEQYF. The chain couples TRBV12-3 or TRBV12-4 to TRBJ2-5; TRBD2 agrees at 9 bases. The junction had 12 bases not matched to a gene; V was cut back by 2 bases and J by 11 bases. The CDR3 sequence is 15 residues long.

This CDR3 reads CASSLRQKTSGGGRNEQFF. The DNA for the CDR3 is TGTGCCAGCAGCTTACGTCAAAAGACTAGCGGGGGCGGCCGTAATGAGCAGTTCTTC. This sequence joins TRBV11-1 and TRBJ2-1; 12 bases map to TRBD2. The CDR3 has 19 amino acids. In germline, CDR1 is SGHAT, CDR2 FQDESV (reference sequence). V was clipped by 2 bases and J by 7 bases; unmatched bases: 15.

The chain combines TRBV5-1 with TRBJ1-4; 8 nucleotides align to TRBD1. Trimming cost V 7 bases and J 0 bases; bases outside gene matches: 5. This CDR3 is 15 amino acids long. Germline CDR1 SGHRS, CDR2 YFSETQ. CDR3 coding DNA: TGCGCCAGCTCCGGACAGGGTACAACTAATGAAAAACTGTTTTTT. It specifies CASSGQGTTNEKLFF. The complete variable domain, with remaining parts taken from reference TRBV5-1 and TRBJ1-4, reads KAGVTQTPRYLIKTRGQQVTLSCSPISGHRSVSWYQQTPGQGLQFLFEYFSETQRNKGNFPGRFSGRQFSNSRSEMNVSTLELGDSALYLCASSGQGTTNEKLFFGSGTQLSVL.

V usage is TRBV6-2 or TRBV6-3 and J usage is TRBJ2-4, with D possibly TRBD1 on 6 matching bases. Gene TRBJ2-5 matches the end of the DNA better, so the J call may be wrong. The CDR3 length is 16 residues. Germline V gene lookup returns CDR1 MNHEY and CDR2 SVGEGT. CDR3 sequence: CASSYGVGRGQETQYF. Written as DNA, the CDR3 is TGTGCCAGCAGTTACGGAGTGGGCAGGGGCCAAGAGACCCAGTACTTC.

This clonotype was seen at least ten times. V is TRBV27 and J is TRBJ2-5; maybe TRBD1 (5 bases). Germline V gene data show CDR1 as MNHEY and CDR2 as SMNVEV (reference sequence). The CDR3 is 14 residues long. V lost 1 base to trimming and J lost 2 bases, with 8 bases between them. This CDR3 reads CASSLLGLQETQYF. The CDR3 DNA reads TGTGCCAGCAGTTTATTGGGGCTACAAGAGACCCAGTACTTC.

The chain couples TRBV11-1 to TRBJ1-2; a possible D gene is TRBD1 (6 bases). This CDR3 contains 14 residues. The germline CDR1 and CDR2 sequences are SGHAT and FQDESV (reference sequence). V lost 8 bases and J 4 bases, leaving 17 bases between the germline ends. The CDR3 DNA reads TGTGCCAGCGAAGAGACAGGACCTATCTATGGCTACACCTTC. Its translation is CASEETGPIYGYTF.

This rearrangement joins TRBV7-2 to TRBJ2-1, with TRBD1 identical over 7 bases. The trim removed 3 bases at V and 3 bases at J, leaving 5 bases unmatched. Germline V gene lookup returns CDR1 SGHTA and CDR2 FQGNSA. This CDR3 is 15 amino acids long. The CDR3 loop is CASSFSGTDYNEQFF. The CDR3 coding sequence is TGTGCCAGCAGCTTCTCCGGGACAGACTACAATGAGCAGTTCTTC.

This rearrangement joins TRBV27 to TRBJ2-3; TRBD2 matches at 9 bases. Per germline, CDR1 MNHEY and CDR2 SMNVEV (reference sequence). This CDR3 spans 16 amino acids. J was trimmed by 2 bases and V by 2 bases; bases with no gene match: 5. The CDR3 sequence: CASSLRAGGYTDTQYF. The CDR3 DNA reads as TGTGCCAGCAGTTTAAGAGCGGGGGGTTACACAGATACGCAGTATTTT.

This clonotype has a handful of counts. The CDR3 DNA reads as TGTGCCAGCAGCCTCGCAAGGACAGGGGATCATGAAAAACTGTTTTTT. It translates to CASSLARTGDHEKLFF. The chain employs TRBV7-9 and TRBJ1-4, with 9 bases identical to TRBD1. With 5 bases clipped from V and 6 bases from J, the junction kept 10 bases outside the gene matches. Germline V CDR1 and CDR2: SEHNR, FQNEAQ (reference sequence). This CDR3 comprises 16 residues.

The chain's CDR3 is CATSDLSDTDTQYF. The DNA of the CDR3 is TGTGCCACCAGTGATTTGAGTGATACAGATACGCAGTATTTT. The V and J genes are TRBV24-1 and TRBJ2-3; no clear D gene. Germline values: CDR1 KGHDR, CDR2 SFDVKD. The CDR3 sequence is 14 residues long. Trimming stripped 0 bases from V and 3 bases from J, with 6 bases between.

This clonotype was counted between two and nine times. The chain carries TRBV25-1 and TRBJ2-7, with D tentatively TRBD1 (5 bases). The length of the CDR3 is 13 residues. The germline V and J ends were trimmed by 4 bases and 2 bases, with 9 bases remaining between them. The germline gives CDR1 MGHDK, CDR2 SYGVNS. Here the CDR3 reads CASSATGPYEQYF. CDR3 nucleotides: TGTGCCAGCAGTGCCACAGGTCCCTACGAGCAGTACTTC.

CDR3 protein: CASSQSGTREETQYF. In DNA, the CDR3 is TGTGCCAGCAGCCAGTCCGGGACTAGAGAAGAGACCCAGTACTTC. J is TRBJ2-4 and V is TRBV3-1; 8 nucleotides match TRBD2. The J call may be mistaken, given a closer DNA end match to TRBJ2-5. The germline V gene encodes CDR1 LGHDT and CDR2 YNNKEL (reference sequence). The CDR3 is made up of 15 amino acids.

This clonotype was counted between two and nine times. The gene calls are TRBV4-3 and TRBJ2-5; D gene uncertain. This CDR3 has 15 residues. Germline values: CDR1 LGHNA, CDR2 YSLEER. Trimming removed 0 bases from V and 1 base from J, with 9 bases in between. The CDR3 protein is CASSQDRVPQETQYF. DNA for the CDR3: TGCGCCAGCAGCCAAGATAGGGTACCCCAAGAGACCCAGTACTTC.

CDR3 sequence (DNA): TGCAGTGCAGAACAGGGCCCGTATAGCAATCAGCCCCAGCATTTT. Its translation: CSAEQGPYSNQPQHF. The V and J genes are TRBV20-1 and TRBJ1-5, with D possibly TRBD1 on 6 matching bases. Deletions cut 6 bases from V and 0 bases from J, with 15 bases between. This CDR3 has 15 amino acids. Germline V gene sequence: CDR1 DFQATT, CDR2 SNEGSKA (reference sequence).

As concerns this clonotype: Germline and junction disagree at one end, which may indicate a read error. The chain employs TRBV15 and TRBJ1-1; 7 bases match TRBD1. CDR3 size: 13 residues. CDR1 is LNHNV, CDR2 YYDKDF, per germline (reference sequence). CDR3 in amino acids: CATGQALNTEAFF. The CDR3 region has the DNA TGTGCCACCGGACAGGCGTTGAACACCGAAGCTTTCTTT.

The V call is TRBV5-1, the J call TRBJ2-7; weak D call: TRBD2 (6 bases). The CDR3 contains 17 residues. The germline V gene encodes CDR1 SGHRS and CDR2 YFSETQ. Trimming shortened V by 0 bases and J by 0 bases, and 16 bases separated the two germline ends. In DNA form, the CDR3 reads TGCGCCAGCAGCTTGGAGTCTCTAGCGACGAGCTCCTACGAGCAGTACTTC. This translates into CASSLESLATSSYEQYF.

In DNA form, the CDR3 reads TGTGCCAGCAGCCCGGACAGGAGGGATGGCTACACCTTC. This translates into CASSPDRRDGYTF. This chain links TRBV5-6 with TRBJ1-2; TRBD1 matches 7 bases. With V trimmed by 4 bases and J by 6 bases, 6 bases remained unmatched. The CDR3 is 13 amino acids. The germline CDR1 and CDR2 sequences are SGHDT and YYEEEE.

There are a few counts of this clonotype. The CDR3 bases are TGTGCCACCAGTGATAGCCCGAACACTGAAGCTTTCTTT. This translates into CATSDSPNTEAFF. V gene TRBV24-1 combines with J gene TRBJ1-1; D uncertain. Germline assignment: CDR1 KGHDR and CDR2 SFDVKD. This CDR3 spans 13 amino acids. V dropped 3 bases and J dropped 1 base, with 5 bases sitting between them.

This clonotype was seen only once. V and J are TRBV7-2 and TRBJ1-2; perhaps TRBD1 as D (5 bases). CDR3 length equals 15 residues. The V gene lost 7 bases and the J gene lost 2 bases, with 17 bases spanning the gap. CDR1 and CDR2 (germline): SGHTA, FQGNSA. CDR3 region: CASTITAGRNYGYTF. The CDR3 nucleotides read TGTGCCAGCACGATAACGGCAGGGAGGAACTATGGCTACACCTTC.

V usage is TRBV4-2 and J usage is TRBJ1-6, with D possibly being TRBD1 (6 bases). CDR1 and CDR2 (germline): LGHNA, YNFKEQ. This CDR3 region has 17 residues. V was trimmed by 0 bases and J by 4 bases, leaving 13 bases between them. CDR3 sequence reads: CASSQDGGARYNSPLHF. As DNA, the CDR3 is TGTGCCAGCAGCCAAGATGGGGGGGCACGGTATAATTCACCCCTCCACTTT.

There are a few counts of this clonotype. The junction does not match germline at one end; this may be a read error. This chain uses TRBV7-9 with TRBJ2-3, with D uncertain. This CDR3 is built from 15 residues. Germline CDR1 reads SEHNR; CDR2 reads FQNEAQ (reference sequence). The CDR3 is CANSFSEDRTDTQYF. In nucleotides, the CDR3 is TGTGCCAACAGCTTCTCTGAGGACCGCACAGATACGCAGTATTTT. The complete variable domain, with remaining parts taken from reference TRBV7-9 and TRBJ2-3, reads DTGVSQNPRHKITKRGQNVTFRCDPISEHNRLYWYRQTLGQGPEFLTYFQNEAQLEKSRLLSDRFSAERPKGSFSTLEIQRTEQGDSAMYLCANSFSEDRTDTQYFGPGTRLTVL.

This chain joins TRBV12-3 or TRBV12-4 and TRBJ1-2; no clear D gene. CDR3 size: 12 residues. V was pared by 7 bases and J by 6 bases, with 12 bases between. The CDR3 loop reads CASNHEMDGYTF. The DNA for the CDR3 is TGTGCCAGCAACCATGAAATGGATGGCTACACCTTC.

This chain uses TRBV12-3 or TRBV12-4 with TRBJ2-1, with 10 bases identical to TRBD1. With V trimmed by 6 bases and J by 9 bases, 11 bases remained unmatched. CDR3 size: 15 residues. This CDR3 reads CASRLPGTGAGEQFF. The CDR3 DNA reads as TGTGCCAGCAGGCTGCCCGGGACAGGGGCCGGTGAGCAGTTCTTC.

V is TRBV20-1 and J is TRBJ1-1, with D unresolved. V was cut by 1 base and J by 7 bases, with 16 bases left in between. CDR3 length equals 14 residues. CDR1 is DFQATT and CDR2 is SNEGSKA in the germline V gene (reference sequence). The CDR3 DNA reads TGCAGTGCTAGAGGAGGTTCGGGCACGGGTGAAGCTTTCTTT. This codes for CSARGGSGTGEAFF.

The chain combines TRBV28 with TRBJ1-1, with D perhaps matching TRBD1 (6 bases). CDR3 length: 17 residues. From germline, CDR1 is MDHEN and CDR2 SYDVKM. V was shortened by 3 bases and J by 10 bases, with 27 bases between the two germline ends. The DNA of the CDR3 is TGTGCCAGCAGTTTTGAGGTGTGGACAGAAGATTCCCATGGAGCTTTCTTT. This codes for CASSFEVWTEDSHGAFF.

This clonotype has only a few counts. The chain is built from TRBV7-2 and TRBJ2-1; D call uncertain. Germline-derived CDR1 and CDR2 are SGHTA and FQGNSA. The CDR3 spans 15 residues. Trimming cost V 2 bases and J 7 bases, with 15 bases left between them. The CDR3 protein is CASSLNFNTVNEQFF. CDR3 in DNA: TGTGCCAGCAGCTTAAACTTCAACACAGTAAATGAGCAGTTCTTC. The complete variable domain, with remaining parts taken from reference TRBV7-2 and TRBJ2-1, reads GAGVSQSPSNKVTEKGKDVELRCDPISGHTALYWYRQSLGQGLEFLIYFQGNSAPDKSGLPSDRFSAERTGGSVSTLTIQRTQQEDSAVYLCASSLNFNTVNEQFFGPGTRLTVL.

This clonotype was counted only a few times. CDR3 amino acids: CASSLSTASGANVLTF. In DNA, the CDR3 is TGTGCCAGCAGCTTATCGACGGCCTCTGGGGCCAACGTCCTGACTTTC. This chain connects TRBV7-2 to TRBJ2-6; no clear D. V was shortened by 2 bases and J by 0 bases, with 8 bases between the two germline ends. Germline CDR1 is SGHTA and CDR2 is FQGNSA. The CDR3 spans 16 residues.